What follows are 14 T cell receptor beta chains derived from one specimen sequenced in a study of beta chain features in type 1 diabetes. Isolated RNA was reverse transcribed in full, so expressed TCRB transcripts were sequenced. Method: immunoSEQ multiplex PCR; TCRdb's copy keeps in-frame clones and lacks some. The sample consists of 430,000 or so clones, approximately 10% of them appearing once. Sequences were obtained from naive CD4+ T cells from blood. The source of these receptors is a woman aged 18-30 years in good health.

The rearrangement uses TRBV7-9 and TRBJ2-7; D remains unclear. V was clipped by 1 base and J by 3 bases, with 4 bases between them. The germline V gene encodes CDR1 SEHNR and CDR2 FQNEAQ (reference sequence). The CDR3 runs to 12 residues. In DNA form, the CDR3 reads TGTGCCAGCAGCTTAGTACGCTACGAGCAGTACTTC. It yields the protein CASSLVRYEQYF.

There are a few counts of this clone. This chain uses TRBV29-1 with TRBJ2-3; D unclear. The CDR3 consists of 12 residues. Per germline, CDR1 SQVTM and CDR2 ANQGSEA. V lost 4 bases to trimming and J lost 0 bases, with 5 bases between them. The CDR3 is CSVVLSTDTQYF. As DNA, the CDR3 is TGCAGCGTTGTCCTGAGCACAGATACGCAGTATTTT.

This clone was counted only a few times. CDR3 nucleotide sequence: TGTGCCAGCAGCTCTTCAGCACAGGGATGGCAGTTCTTC. This sequence encodes CASSSSAQGWQFF. This chain links TRBV7-3 with TRBJ2-1; a weak D match, TRBD1 (6 bases). CDR3 size: 13 residues. V was shortened by 4 bases and J by 12 bases, with 16 bases between the two germline ends. Germline CDR1 is SGHTA and CDR2 is FQGTGA. The full variable domain, rest sourced from reference TRBV7-3 and TRBJ2-1, is GAGVSQTPSNKVTEKGKYVELRCDPISGHTALYWYRQSLGQGPEFLIYFQGTGAADDSGLPNDRFFAVRPEGSVSTLKIQRTERGDSAVYLCASSSSAQGWQFFGPGTRLTVL.

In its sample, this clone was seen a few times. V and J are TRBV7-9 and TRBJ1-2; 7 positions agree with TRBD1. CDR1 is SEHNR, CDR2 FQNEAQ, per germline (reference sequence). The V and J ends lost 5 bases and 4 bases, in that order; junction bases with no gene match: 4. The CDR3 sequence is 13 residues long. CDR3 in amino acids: CASSEQGSYGYTF. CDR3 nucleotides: TGTGCCAGCAGCGAACAGGGGAGCTATGGCTACACCTTC.

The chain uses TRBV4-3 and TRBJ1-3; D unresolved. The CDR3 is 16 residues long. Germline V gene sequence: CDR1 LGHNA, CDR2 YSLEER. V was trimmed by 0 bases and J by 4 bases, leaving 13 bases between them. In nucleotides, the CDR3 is TGCGCCAGCAGCCAAGATCTTCCGGGGAACGGAAACACCATATATTTT. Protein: CASSQDLPGNGNTIYF.

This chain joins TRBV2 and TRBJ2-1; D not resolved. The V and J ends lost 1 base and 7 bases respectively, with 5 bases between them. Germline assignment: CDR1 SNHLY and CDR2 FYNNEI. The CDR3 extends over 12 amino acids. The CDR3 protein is CASSEGVNEQFF. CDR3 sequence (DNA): TGTGCCAGCAGTGAAGGGGTGAATGAGCAGTTCTTC.

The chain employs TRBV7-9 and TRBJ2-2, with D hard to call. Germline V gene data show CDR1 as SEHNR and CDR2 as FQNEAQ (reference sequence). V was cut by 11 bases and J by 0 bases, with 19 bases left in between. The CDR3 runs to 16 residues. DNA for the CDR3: TGTGCCCTACCAAAGGGTGTAGTCGCGAACACCGGGGAGCTGTTTTTT. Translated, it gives CALPKGVVANTGELFF.

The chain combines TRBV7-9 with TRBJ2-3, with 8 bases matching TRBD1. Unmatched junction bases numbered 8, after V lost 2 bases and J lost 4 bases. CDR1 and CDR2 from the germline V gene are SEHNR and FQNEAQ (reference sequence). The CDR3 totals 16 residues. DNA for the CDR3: TGTGCCAGCAGCTTAACAGGGACAGGCGGGGCAGATACGCAGTATTTT. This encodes CASSLTGTGGADTQYF.

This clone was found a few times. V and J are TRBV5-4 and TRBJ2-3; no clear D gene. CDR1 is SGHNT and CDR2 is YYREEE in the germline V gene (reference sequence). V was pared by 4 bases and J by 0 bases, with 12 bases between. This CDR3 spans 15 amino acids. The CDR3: CASSTSRPSTDTQYF. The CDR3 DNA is TGTGCCAGCAGCACCAGCCGACCGAGCACAGATACGCAGTATTTT.

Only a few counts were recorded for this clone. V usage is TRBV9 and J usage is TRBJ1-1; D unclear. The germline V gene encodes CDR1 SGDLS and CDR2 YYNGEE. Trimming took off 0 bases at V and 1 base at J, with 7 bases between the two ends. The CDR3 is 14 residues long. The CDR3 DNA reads TGTGCCAGCAGCGTAGAGCCTGCGAACACTGAAGCTTTCTTT. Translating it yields CASSVEPANTEAFF.

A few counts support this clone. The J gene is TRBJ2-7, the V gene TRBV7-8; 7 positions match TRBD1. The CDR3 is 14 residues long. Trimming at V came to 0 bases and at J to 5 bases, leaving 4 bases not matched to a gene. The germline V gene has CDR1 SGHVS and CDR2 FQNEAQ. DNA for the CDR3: TGTGCCAGCAGCTTAGCTGGGACAGCGGACGAGCAGTACTTC. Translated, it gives CASSLAGTADEQYF. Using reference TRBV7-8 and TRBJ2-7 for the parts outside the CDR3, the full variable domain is GAGVSQSPRYKVAKRGQDVALRCDPISGHVSLFWYQQALGQGPEFLTYFQNEAQLDKSGLPSDRFFAERPEGSVSTLKIQRTQQEDSAVYLCASSLAGTADEQYFGPGTRLTVT.

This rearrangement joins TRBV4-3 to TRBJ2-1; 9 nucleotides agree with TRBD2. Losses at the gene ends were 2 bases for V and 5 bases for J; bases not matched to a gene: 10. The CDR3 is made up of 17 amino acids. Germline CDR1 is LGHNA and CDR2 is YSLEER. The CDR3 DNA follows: TGCGCCAGCAGCCAAAAGGGGGTAGCGGGGGCTAACAATGAGCAGTTCTTC. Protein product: CASSQKGVAGANNEQFF.

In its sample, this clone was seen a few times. CDR3 coding DNA: TGCGCCAGCAGCCGAACCCCCGGACAGGGAGGGGCCGTTACGCAGTATTTT. Amino acids: CASSRTPGQGGAVTQYF. V usage is TRBV4-3 and J usage is TRBJ2-3, with D maybe TRBD1 (8 bases). This CDR3 is built from 17 residues. V lost 4 bases and J lost 8, with 25 bases in between. CDR1 is LGHNA and CDR2 is YSLEER in the germline V gene.

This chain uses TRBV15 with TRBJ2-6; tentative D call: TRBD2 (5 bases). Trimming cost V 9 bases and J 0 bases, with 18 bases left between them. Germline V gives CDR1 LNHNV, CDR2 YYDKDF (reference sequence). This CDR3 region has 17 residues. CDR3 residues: CATNHGEIFSGANVLTF. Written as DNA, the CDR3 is TGTGCCACAAATCACGGGGAAATTTTCTCTGGGGCCAACGTCCTGACTTTC.